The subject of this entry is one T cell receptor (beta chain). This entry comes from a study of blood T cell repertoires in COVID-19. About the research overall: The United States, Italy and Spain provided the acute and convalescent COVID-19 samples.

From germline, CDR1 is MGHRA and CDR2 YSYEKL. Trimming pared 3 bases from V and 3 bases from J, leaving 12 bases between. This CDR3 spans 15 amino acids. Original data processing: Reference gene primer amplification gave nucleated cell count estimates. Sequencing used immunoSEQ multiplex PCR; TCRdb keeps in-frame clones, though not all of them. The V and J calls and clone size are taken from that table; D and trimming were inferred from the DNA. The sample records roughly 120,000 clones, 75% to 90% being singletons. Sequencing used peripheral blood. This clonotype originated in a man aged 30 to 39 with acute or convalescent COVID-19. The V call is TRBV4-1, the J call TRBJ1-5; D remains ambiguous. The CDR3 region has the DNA TGCGCCAGCAGCCATGACTCGAGGGTCAATCAGCCCCAGCATTTT. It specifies CASSHDSRVNQPQHF.